The entry below describes one TCR beta chain. This sample is drawn from a study of blood T cell repertoires in COVID-19. Measured with immunoSEQ multiplex PCR; TCRdb has only the in-frame clones, and not every one. Of roughly 250,000 clones in the sample, around nine tenths were seen once. V was pared by 6 bases and J by 3 bases, with 1 base of the junction left unmatched. This CDR3 comprises 13 residues. In germline, CDR1 is SEHNR, CDR2 FQNEAQ (reference sequence). The sample comprised PBMCs or T cells enriched from blood (not recorded which). The V call is TRBV7-9, the J call TRBJ1-1, with TRBD1 matching over 10 bases. This TCR derives from a woman between 18 and 29 years old who had recovered from COVID-19. The DNA for the CDR3 is TGTGCCAGCAGGACAGGGGGCTACACTGAAGCTTTCTTT. Translating gives CASRTGGYTEAFF. Combining the CDR3 with reference TRBV7-9 and TRBJ1-1 gives the whole variable domain DTGVSQNPRHKITKRGQNVTFRCDPISEHNRLYWYRQTLGQGPEFLTYFQNEAQLEKSRLLSDRFSAERPKGSFSTLEIQRTEQGDSAMYLCASRTGGYTEAFFGQGTRLTVV.